This entry lists 27 T cell receptor beta chains sequenced from one sample in a study of control samples from healthy donors and cancer patients. Method: immunoSEQ multiplex PCR; TCRdb's copy keeps in-frame clones and lacks some. The sample shows around 170,000 clones, roughly nine tenths of them seen only once. Sequencing was done on a sample of blood. Receptors were obtained from a woman aged 25 to 39 in good health.

The rearrangement uses TRBV21-1 and TRBJ2-7; the D call of TRBD2 is as the table states it, not checked on the DNA. TRBV21-1 is a recognized pseudogene. CDR3 size: 19 residues. The CDR3 DNA sequence: TGTGCCAGCAGCAAAGCGCTTCAGAGGTCCGGACTAGAGACCTACGAGCAGTACTTC. Protein product: CASSKALQRSGLETYEQYF.

J is TRBJ1-3 and V is TRBV5-1; D remains unclear. V lost 4 bases and J 3 bases, leaving 14 bases between the germline ends. Germline V lookup: CDR1 SGHRS, CDR2 YFSETQ. This CDR3 has 15 residues. CDR3 nucleotide sequence: TGCGCCAGCAGCGAACGATTGGGTAGTGGAAACACCATATATTTT. Translated: CASSERLGSGNTIYF.

The rearrangement joins TRBV3-1 (or the pseudogene TRBV3-2) to TRBJ2-2; either TRBD1 or TRBD2 may supply D (5 bases each). Between the trimmed V and J ends, which lost 4 bases and 7 bases, there was a span of 19 bases. Per germline, CDR1 LGHDT and CDR2 YNNKEL (reference sequence). The CDR3 is 16 amino acids. CDR3: CASSPPGGGEVGELFF. The CDR3 DNA sequence: TGTGCCAGCAGCCCCCCTGGGGGTGGGGAAGTCGGGGAGCTGTTTTTT.

V and J are TRBV5-1 and TRBJ2-5; 10 nucleotides agree with TRBD2. CDR1 and CDR2 from the germline V gene are SGHRS and YFSETQ. J lost 5 bases, V lost 4 bases, and 5 bases had no gene match. The CDR3 sequence is 14 residues long. CDR3 sequence reads: CASSTSSGSETQYF. The CDR3 region has the DNA TGCGCCAGCAGCACCTCTAGCGGGAGTGAGACCCAGTACTTC.

This chain uses TRBV7-9 with TRBJ2-7; TRBD1 is a possible D gene (5 bases). Germline loops: CDR1 SEHNR, CDR2 FQNEAQ (reference sequence). The CDR3 has 15 residues. Trimming removed 5 bases from V and 3 bases from J, with 17 bases in between. The CDR3 reads CASSPLNNRNYEQYF. The CDR3 nucleotides read TGTGCCAGCAGCCCGCTTAATAACAGGAACTACGAGCAGTACTTC. The full variable domain, in which reference TRBV7-9 and TRBJ2-7 provide the parts outside the CDR3, is DTGVSQNPRHKITKRGQNVTFRCDPISEHNRLYWYRQTLGQGPEFLTYFQNEAQLEKSRLLSDRFSAERPKGSFSTLEIQRTEQGDSAMYLCASSPLNNRNYEQYFGPGTRLTVT.

The CDR3: CASSLQIVLDEQYF. The CDR3 DNA reads as TGTGCCAGCAGCTTACAGATTGTGCTTGACGAGCAGTACTTC. The rearrangement uses TRBV7-2 and TRBJ2-7, with unresolved D. This CDR3 spans 14 amino acids. The V end lost 2 bases, the J end lost 5 bases, and 13 bases lay between the germline ends. Per germline, CDR1 SGHTA and CDR2 FQGNSA.

The chain links TRBV29-1 to TRBJ1-1; D unresolved. Trimming pared 3 bases from V and 7 bases from J, leaving 9 bases between. Germline V gives CDR1 SQVTM, CDR2 ANQGSEA. This CDR3 has 11 amino acids. As DNA, the CDR3 is TGCAGCGTTGATACTGGGCTTGAAGCTTTCTTT. Translation gives CSVDTGLEAFF.

The chain has TRBV28 and TRBJ2-5; D gene unclear. V was clipped by 5 bases and J by 5 bases, with 12 bases between them. Germline CDR1 MDHEN, CDR2 SYDVKM. The CDR3 extends over 13 amino acids. CDR3 in DNA: TGTGCCAGCAGTCAAACCGGGCGGGAGACCCAGTACTTC. Protein sequence: CASSQTGRETQYF.

The chain combines TRBV6-4 with TRBJ2-2, with 7 bases that match TRBD1. Germline V gives CDR1 MRHNA, CDR2 SNTAGT. The trim removed 6 bases at V and 2 bases at J, leaving 3 bases unmatched. This CDR3 has 14 residues. The CDR3 DNA follows: TGTGCCAGCAGACGGGACAGTAACACCGGGGAGCTGTTTTTT. Its translation is CASRRDSNTGELFF.

V and J are TRBV3-1 (or the pseudogene TRBV3-2) and TRBJ1-3; 7 bases map to TRBD1. The CDR3 spans 13 residues. CDR1 and CDR2 from the germline V gene are LGHDT and YNNKEL (reference sequence). J lost 7 bases, V lost 1 base, and 1 base had no gene match. The CDR3 DNA sequence: TGTGCCAGCAGCCAAGGACAGGGCAACACCATATATTTT. Translated, it gives CASSQGQGNTIYF.

The chain recombines TRBV21-1 with TRBJ1-1; TRBD1 is taken as the D call from the table, unchecked against the DNA. TRBV21-1 is deemed a pseudogene. The CDR3 contains 14 residues. The CDR3 bases are TGTGCCAGCAGCCCGGGACAGTCGGACACTGAAGCTTTCTTT. Its protein product is CASSPGQSDTEAFF.

V is TRBV6-5 and J is TRBJ1-1; D gene ambiguous. Germline loops: CDR1 MNHEY, CDR2 SVGAGI. The CDR3 consists of 13 residues. V dropped 0 bases and J dropped 7 bases, with 9 bases sitting between them. The CDR3 bases are TGTGCCAGCAGTTACTCGAGGGCGGATGAAGCTTTCTTT. Protein sequence: CASSYSRADEAFF.

The sample holds one count of this clone. The genes are TRBV5-1 and TRBJ1-1, with D possibly matching TRBD1 (5 bases). CDR1 and CDR2 from the germline V gene are SGHRS and YFSETQ. V shed 0 bases and J shed 3 bases, with 6 bases lying between them. The CDR3 is 13 residues long. In DNA form, the CDR3 reads TGCGCCAGCAGCTTGGCGGGGGACACTGAAGCTTTCTTT. It encodes CASSLAGDTEAFF.

V is TRBV7-8 and J is TRBJ2-1; D unresolved. V was shortened by 6 bases and J by 6 bases, with 9 bases between the two germline ends. The CDR3 length is 12 residues. Germline assignment: CDR1 SGHVS and CDR2 FQNEAQ. The CDR3 nucleotides read TGTGCCAGCAGTCCAACCCCCAATGAGCAGTTCTTC. Its protein product is CASSPTPNEQFF.

In DNA, the CDR3 is TGTGCCAGCAGCTTAAGGGTCCCCGGGGGGAGGGAGACCCAGTACTTC. This gives the protein CASSLRVPGGRETQYF. The rearrangement joins TRBV7-2 to TRBJ2-5; TRBD2 agrees at 7 bases. This CDR3 contains 16 residues. The germline CDR1 and CDR2 sequences are SGHTA and FQGNSA. With V trimmed by 2 bases and J by 5 bases, 11 bases remained unmatched.

This sequence joins TRBV19 and TRBJ2-5, with D possibly TRBD1 on 5 matching bases. Per the germline V gene, CDR1 is LNHDA and CDR2 is SQIVND (reference sequence). The CDR3 has 15 residues. V was clipped by 1 base and J by 5 bases, with 14 bases between them. CDR3 DNA sequence: TGTGCCAGTAGTATAGGGTTACAGGAGTGGGAGACCCAGTACTTC. Protein product: CASSIGLQEWETQYF.

Only a few counts were recorded for this clone. This chain joins TRBV5-1 and TRBJ2-7; the D is unclear. Germline values: CDR1 SGHRS, CDR2 YFSETQ. The V end was cut by 5 bases, the J end by 0 bases, with 6 bases between. This CDR3 has 12 amino acids. CDR3 DNA sequence: TGCGCCAGCAGGACGGACTCCTACGAGCAGTACTTC. Protein: CASRTDSYEQYF.

The J gene is TRBJ2-6, the V gene TRBV3-1 (or the pseudogene TRBV3-2); 7 bases align to TRBD2. This CDR3 comprises 18 residues. Germline V CDR1 and CDR2: LGHDT, YNNKEL (reference sequence). The trim removed 4 bases at V and 0 bases at J, leaving 9 bases unmatched. The CDR3 protein is CASSRWGGTVSGANVLTF. CDR3 nucleotide sequence: TGTGCCAGCAGCCGATGGGGGGGGACGGTCTCTGGGGCCAACGTCCTGACTTTC.

The CDR3 region has the DNA TGTGCCAGCAGCTTAAGAGCTAGCGGGCTCCGTGCGAACACCGGGGAGCTGTTTTTT. Translation gives CASSLRASGLRANTGELFF. This chain links TRBV7-2 with TRBJ2-2; TRBD2 agrees at 8 bases. The CDR3 has 19 residues. J lost 0 bases, V lost 2 bases, and 11 bases had no gene match. Germline CDR1 is SGHTA and CDR2 is FQGNSA.

Regarding this clone: Different DNA sequences within this sample yield the same CDR3. The chain couples TRBV18 to TRBJ2-1; D is undetermined. Germline CDR1 is KGHSH and CDR2 is LQKENI. The CDR3 length is 11 residues. V was cut by 3 bases and J by 7 bases, with 4 bases left in between. CDR3 sequence (DNA): TGTGCCAGCTCACCCGGAAATGAGCAGTTCTTC. This encodes CASSPGNEQFF.

The chain joins TRBV28 to TRBJ2-5; D tentatively reads TRBD1 or TRBD2 (5 bases each). The CDR3 is 14 residues long. CDR1 is MDHEN and CDR2 is SYDVKM in the germline V gene. The V gene lost 9 bases and the J gene lost 5 bases, with 19 bases spanning the gap. The CDR3 loop reads CASTSPGAVETQYF. DNA of the CDR3: TGTGCCAGTACCTCCCCCGGGGCAGTGGAGACCCAGTACTTC.

The rearrangement links TRBV21-1 to TRBJ1-3. TRBV21-1 is termed a pseudogene. The length of the CDR3 is 16 residues. This CDR3 reads CASSKARRGPGNTIYF. Here the CDR3 DNA reads TGTGCCAGCAGCAAAGCCAGGAGAGGCCCTGGAAACACCATATATTTT.

This chain uses TRBV11-2 with TRBJ2-2; 9 nucleotides agree with TRBD2. The CDR3 spans 16 residues. The J segment lost 5 bases and the V segment lost 4 bases, leaving 8 bases of the junction unmatched. CDR1 is SGHAT and CDR2 is FQNNGV in the germline V gene. The CDR3 DNA reads TGTGCCAGCAGCTCAGAGACTAGCGGAACTACCGGGGAGCTGTTTTTT. Encoded protein: CASSSETSGTTGELFF.

This chain links TRBV6-2 or TRBV6-3 with TRBJ2-2, with D possibly matching TRBD2 (5 bases). The germline V gene encodes CDR1 MNHEY and CDR2 SVGEGT. V was pared by 5 bases and J by 4 bases, with 14 bases between. This CDR3 has 15 amino acids. The CDR3 DNA sequence: TGTGCCAGCAGTGCCCCTAGCTTCGGCACCGGGGAGCTGTTTTTT. Translating it yields CASSAPSFGTGELFF.

J is TRBJ1-5 and V is TRBV5-6; D uncertain. V was cut by 6 bases and J by 2 bases, with 9 bases left in between. This CDR3 is 13 amino acids long. Germline V gene lookup returns CDR1 SGHDT and CDR2 YYEEEE. The CDR3 spells CASTLRGNQPQHF. The DNA for the CDR3 is TGTGCCAGCACCCTTAGGGGCAATCAGCCCCAGCATTTT.

V is TRBV11-2 and J is TRBJ2-1; 7 nucleotides align to TRBD1. Trimming removed 2 bases from V and 5 bases from J; junction bases left unmatched: 12. This CDR3 region has 17 residues. Germline assignment: CDR1 SGHAT and CDR2 FQNNGV. The CDR3 region has the DNA TGTGCCAGCAGCTTAATCGCTGGGCACGGACAGGACAATGAGCAGTTCTTC. The encoded protein is CASSLIAGHGQDNEQFF.

The gene calls are TRBV27 and TRBJ1-2, with D unclear. V dropped 3 bases and J dropped 3 bases, with 8 bases sitting between them. This CDR3 has 13 amino acids. The germline V gene has CDR1 MNHEY and CDR2 SMNVEV (reference sequence). The CDR3 coding sequence is TGTGCCAGCAGTTTCGGGGAGCACTATGGCTACACCTTC. Translation: CASSFGEHYGYTF.